This T cell receptor beta chain was profiled in a study of shared clonotypes between healthy human individuals. Notes on the study in general: Enrolling few donors narrowed the genetic and exposure-history diversity that was represented. Larger estimated richness was generally recorded for naive subsets relative to memory subsets.

The CDR3 is 13 amino acids. Trimming pared 4 bases from V and 2 bases from J, leaving 9 bases between. CDR1 and CDR2 (germline): SGHAT, FQNNGV. The assay used deep level. The protocol was immunoSEQ multiplex PCR, while the TCRdb copy is restricted to in-frame clones and leaves out a portion. The sample includes 2.3 million or so clones, more than 80% of them seen just once. Concerning this clone: The antigen is unknown.

The source is a man aged 18 to 30 in good health. Some clones in this sample may be carry-over from other donors' samples. Sequenced input: naive CD4+ T cells from PBMCs. The sample's subset: CD45RA+ positively selected. The chain links TRBV11-2 to TRBJ2-7; perhaps TRBD2 as D (5 bases). The DNA for the CDR3 is TGTGCCAGCAGCTCTGGACTGACCTACGAGCAGTACTTC. It codes for CASSSGLTYEQYF. Full variable domain (rest looked up from reference TRBV11-2 and TRBJ2-7): EAGVAQSPRYKIIEKRQSVAFWCNPISGHATLYWYQQILGQGPKLLIQFQNNGVVDDSQLPKDRFSAERLKGVDSTLKIQPAKLEDSAVYLCASSSGLTYEQYFGPGTRLTVT.